The 9 T cell receptor beta chains below come from one sample, sequenced in a study of cytomegalovirus exposure and HLA in healthy donors. Use of 60 Vbeta and 13 Jbeta primers characterized the PCR. Clones were read by immunoSEQ multiplex PCR, and TCRdb kept only the in-frame ones, dropping some. The sample shows 200,000 to 250,000 clones, over 80% of them seen only once. The sequenced sample was PBMCs. All receptors come from a boy aged 2 to 10 in good health and CMV-seronegative.

This clone was observed a single time. The J gene is TRBJ2-5, the V gene TRBV28; D might be TRBD2 (6 bases). Deletions cut 4 bases from V and 7 bases from J, with 19 bases between. CDR3 size: 15 residues. Germline V gene lookup returns CDR1 MDHEN and CDR2 SYDVKM. The CDR3 spells CASSYLERRGGTQYF. DNA for the CDR3: TGTGCCAGCAGTTACTTGGAACGGCGGGGAGGGACCCAGTACTTC.

The V call is TRBV5-1, the J call TRBJ1-4; 8 nucleotides line up with TRBD1. The germline V gene encodes CDR1 SGHRS and CDR2 YFSETQ. The V and J ends lost 4 bases and 6 bases, in that order; junction bases with no gene match: 8. The CDR3 is 15 amino acids. The CDR3 loop reads CASSRQGSEDEKLFF. CDR3 nucleotide sequence: TGCGCCAGCAGCCGACAGGGGAGTGAGGATGAAAAACTGTTTTTT.

This clone was counted between two and nine times. The V gene is TRBV30, the J gene TRBJ2-2, with 16 bases fitting TRBD2. The trim removed 0 bases at V and 7 bases at J, leaving 5 bases unmatched. Germline values: CDR1 GTSNPN, CDR2 SVGIG (reference sequence). The CDR3 sequence is 17 residues long. The CDR3 sequence: CAWSVGTSGGAVGELFF. CDR3 DNA: TGTGCCTGGAGTGTGGGGACTAGCGGGGGGGCCGTCGGGGAGCTGTTTTTT.

This clone was detected only once. V and J are TRBV7-9 and TRBJ2-7, with 7 bases that match TRBD1. CDR1 is SEHNR and CDR2 is FQNEAQ in the germline V gene (reference sequence). V lost 5 bases to trimming and J lost 1 base; unmatched junction nucleotides: 14. The CDR3 totals 17 residues. Here the CDR3 DNA reads TGTGCCAGCAGCGGACCCGTACAGGGGAGTCAGTCCTACGAGCAGTACTTC. Its protein is CASSGPVQGSQSYEQYF.

The chain joins TRBV29-1 to TRBJ1-2, with 10 bases matching TRBD1. This CDR3 comprises 15 residues. The junction had 13 bases not matched to a gene; V was cut back by 5 bases and J by 7 bases. The germline V gene has CDR1 SQVTM and CDR2 ANQGSEA. The CDR3 nucleotides read TGCAGCGTTCATGGGACAGGGGAGCCCCTAGGTGGCTACACCTTC. It is translated as CSVHGTGEPLGGYTF.

J is TRBJ2-3 and V is TRBV12-5; 14 bases align to TRBD2. After removal of 5 bases from V and 4 bases from J, the junction contained 2 bases not matched to a gene. CDR3 size: 15 residues. Germline lookup yields CDR1 LGHNT and CDR2 FRNRAP. CDR3 protein: CASGTGLAGADTQYF. CDR3 bases: TGTGCTAGTGGTACGGGACTAGCGGGGGCAGATACGCAGTATTTT.

This sequence joins TRBV5-6 and TRBJ2-1, with 10 bases fitting TRBD2. The ends lost 2 bases at V and 2 bases at J; junction bases unmatched: 1. Germline V gene sequence: CDR1 SGHDT, CDR2 YYEEEE. There are 15 residues in the CDR3. Written as DNA, the CDR3 is TGTGCCAGCAGCTTCGGACTAGCGGCCTACAATGAGCAGTTCTTC. Protein product: CASSFGLAAYNEQFF.

In the case of this clone: An end of the junction does not agree with germline; a read error may underlie this. The J gene is TRBJ1-5, the V gene TRBV7-9; weak D call: TRBD1 (6 bases). Germline V gives CDR1 SEHNR, CDR2 FQNEAQ (reference sequence). This CDR3 comprises 17 residues. CDR3 loop: CSSSYLGHFYSNQPQHF. As DNA, the CDR3 is TGTTCCAGCAGCTACCTGGGACATTTCTATAGCAATCAGCCCCAGCATTTT.

The chain combines TRBV7-2 with TRBJ2-7, with 14 positions matching TRBD2. Germline loops: CDR1 SGHTA, CDR2 FQGNSA. The V gene end was trimmed by 1 base and the J gene end by 9 bases; junction bases not matched to a gene: 5. This CDR3 spans 15 amino acids. The CDR3 nucleotides read TGTGCCAGCAGCTTAGAGGGACTAGCGGGAGTGGCGCAGTACTTC. Translation gives CASSLEGLAGVAQYF.